This T cell receptor (beta chain) was obtained from a study of T cells after yellow fever vaccination. Trimming took off 5 bases at V and 9 bases at J, with 16 bases between the two ends. The CDR3 extends over 13 amino acids. Germline V gene sequence: CDR1 MNHEY, CDR2 SMNVEV (reference sequence). TCRdb reprocessed the 5' RACE reads with MiXCR, giving one entry per CDR3 protein. The sample has roughly 350,000 distinct CDR3 sequences; roughly 4% are singletons. This clonotype has a handful of counts. This clonotype was sampled from a man younger than 30 who received the YFV17D yellow fever vaccine. This sequence joins TRBV27 and TRBJ2-5; either TRBD1 or TRBD2 may supply D (5 bases each). Sample: PBMCs, taken 5 days after the yellow fever booster vaccination. CDR3 in amino acids: CASSQGRAAPQYF. The CDR3 DNA reads TGTGCCAGCAGTCAGGGACGGGCCGCGCCCCAGTACTTC.